This paragraph reports one TCR beta chain. Its antigen remains unknown. ViraFEST assay sequencing came after antigen-specific CD4+ T cells were expanded with viral peptide pools. A 10-day culture period preceded the isolation of CD4+ T cells. According to PCR results, the person was infected with SARS-CoV-2 between March and December 2020. Every well housed 2.1 million or so PBMC, which grew in culture alongside 10 IU/ml IL-2 and about 10 ug/ml peptides. Germline CDR1 is LGHNA and CDR2 is YSLEER. The CDR3 sequence is 15 residues long. The V gene lost 1 base and the J gene lost 3 bases, with 10 bases spanning the gap. The repertoire was sequenced with immunoSEQ multiplex PCR; TCRdb's copy has only in-frame clones and lacks some. The sample has about 27,000 clones; 69% are singletons. This sample is part of a study of vaccination effects on CD4 cells after COVID-19. Whole-study findings and limits: Convalescent patients in the study were few, and early post-infection timepoints were absent. Vaccine- and infection-induced clones showed marked clonal contraction late following vaccination.

The receptor comes from a human donor who had a prior SARS-CoV-2 infection. The chain is built from TRBV4-3 and TRBJ2-1; D uncertain. Here the sequenced sample was CD4+ T cells from PBMCs cultured with SARS-CoV-2 spike peptides, taken before COVID-19 vaccination. DNA of the CDR3: TGCGCCAGCAGCCAAGTCCCCGGAAGCTACAATGAGCAGTTCTTC. It translates to CASSQVPGSYNEQFF.